These T cell receptor beta chains were read from a single sample in a study of T cell repertoires in cytomegalovirus infection. TCRdb re-called the reads with MiXCR, one entry per CDR3 protein. This table holds 500,000 or so distinct CDR3 sequences, 16% found once. Sequenced sample: CD8+ T cells from PBMCs. These receptor sequences come from a human donor in good health (CMV status not recorded). Some clones in this sample may be carry-over from other donors' samples. Both conserved end residues are part of each CDR3. D genes are given only for firm matches. Size is stated for part of the rows, as once, few or many counts, or as a class when the clone is expanded.

many	NA	TRBV14	14	TRBJ2-1	CASSPERGVDEQFF	TGTGCCAGCAGCCCGGAAAGAGGTGTTGATGAGCAGTTCTTC
many	NA	TRBV6-5	11	TRBJ2-7	CASGETYEQYF	TGTGCCAGCGGGGAAACCTACGAGCAGTACTTC
many	NA	TRBV12-3/TRBV12-4	17	TRBJ1-6	CASKETGPVGGNSPLHF	TGTGCCAGCAAGGAGACAGGCCCCGTGGGGGGGAATTCACCCCTCCACTTT
many	NA	TRBV27	18	TRBJ1-2	CASSLSFPTGLLLYGYTF	TGTGCCAGCAGTCTCTCTTTCCCAACAGGGCTCCTGCTTTATGGCTACACCTTC
few	NA	TRBV27	12	TRBJ2-2	CASSFLGGELFF	TGTGCCAGCAGTTTTCTAGGCGGGGAGCTGTTTTTT
many	TRBD1	TRBV6-1	16	TRBJ2-1	CASSFLGQGAINEQFF	TGTGCCAGCAGTTTCCTGGGACAGGGGGCAATCAATGAGCAGTTCTTC
NA	NA	TRBV4-1	16	TRBJ2-2	CASSSRAGDRTGELFF	TGCGCCAGCAGCTCCCGGGCAGGGGATCGGACCGGGGAGCTGTTTTTT
few	TRBD1	TRBV6-5	18	TRBJ1-2	CASSRIRGRNLASYGYTF	TGTGCCAGCAGTCGGATTAGGGGGCGCAATTTGGCCTCCTATGGCTACACCTTC
NA	NA	TRBV7-3	14	TRBJ2-5	CASSSREYQETQYF	TGTGCCAGCAGCTCTCGGGAGTATCAAGAGACCCAGTACTTC
NA	NA	TRBV7-9	15	TRBJ2-7	CASSLVVGVGYEQYF	TGTGCCAGCAGCTTAGTGGTCGGGGTCGGCTACGAGCAGTACTTC
many	NA	TRBV7-6	18	TRBJ1-2	CASSSLPATPNLNYGYTF	TGTGCCAGCAGCTCTTTACCTGCGACCCCAAACCTTAACTATGGCTACACCTTC
NA	NA	TRBV5-5	16	TRBJ2-2	CASSLERIVNTGELFF	TGTGCCAGCAGCTTGGAGAGGATCGTGAACACCGGGGAGCTGTTTTTT
few	NA	TRBV19	16	TRBJ1-2	CASSMTTEESGYGYTF	TGTGCCAGTAGTATGACCACGGAAGAGTCGGGCTATGGCTACACCTTC
few	NA	TRBV15	16	TRBJ2-5	CATSRELPGRTETQYF	TGTGCCACCAGCAGAGAGCTGCCGGGGAGGACGGAGACCCAGTACTTC
NA	TRBD2	TRBV10-3	18	TRBJ2-3	CAITGPGASGASTDTQYF	TGTGCCATCACCGGACCTGGGGCTAGCGGGGCTAGCACAGATACGCAGTATTTT
few	TRBD1	TRBV13	15	TRBJ2-5	CASSGQDSQVETQYF	TGTGCCAGCAGCGGACAGGACAGCCAAGTTGAGACCCAGTACTTC
few	NA	TRBV6-5	15	TRBJ1-4	CASSYSPGAGEKLFF	TGTGCCAGCAGTTACTCACCGGGGGCCGGGGAAAAACTGTTTTTT
many	NA	TRBV11-2	15	TRBJ1-5	CASSLWEGEGQPQHF	TGTGCCAGCAGCTTATGGGAAGGGGAGGGACAGCCCCAGCATTTT
NA	TRBD1	TRBV27	16	TRBJ2-5	CASSLARGDRQETQYF	TGTGCCAGCAGTTTAGCTCGAGGGGACAGACAAGAGACCCAGTACTTC
few	NA	TRBV12-3/TRBV12-4	14	TRBJ2-3	CASSLRQVTDTQYF	TGTGCCAGCAGTTTACGACAGGTCACAGATACGCAGTATTTT
NA	NA	TRBV7-6	15	TRBJ2-1	CASSPLKGAYNEQFF	TGTGCCAGCAGTCCCCTAAAGGGGGCCTACAATGAGCAGTTCTTC
few	TRBD2	TRBV5-5	16	TRBJ2-7	CASSLAGGEGPDEQYF	TGTGCCAGCAGCTTGGCTGGGGGGGAGGGGCCCGACGAGCAGTACTTC
NA	TRBD1	TRBV10-2	14	TRBJ2-7	CASSELTGSYEQYF	TGCGCCAGCAGTGAGTTGACAGGGAGCTACGAGCAGTACTTC